This passage covers 20 T cell receptor beta chains from one sample sequenced in a study of vaccination effects on CD4 cells after COVID-19 (dated by TCRdb to between 2022 and 2023). In the ViraFEST assay, PBMC were stimulated with viral peptide pools, and antigen-specific CD4+ T cell clonotypes were then identified by expansion using TCR sequencing. After around 11 days of culture, CD4+ T cells were isolated with the EasySep CD4+ T cell isolation kit. Convalescent patients had PCR-confirmed SARS-CoV-2 infection between March and December 2020, before Alpha, Beta and Delta variants emerged in the United States. These receptors have no identified antigens. The library was obtained by the immunoSEQ multiplex PCR assay. The table was pulled from immuneACCESS by TCRdb, which kept in-frame rearrangements only. Such tables lose some clones; where checked, under half of the loss comes from unresolved V genes, and the rest has no known cause. This sample is represented by 60,000 to 75,000 clones; roughly 73% of them were singletons. More than 5% of the sample is held by the ten biggest clonotypes.

Sequencing was performed on CD4+ T cells from PBMCs cultured with HIV peptides, taken before COVID-19 vaccination. Sample cell subset or site, as interpreted from the label and publication: HIV-1 Nef peptide pool negative control/reference culture. These receptors all stem from a human donor who had a prior SARS-CoV-2 infection.

This clone was detected a few times. The rearrangement joins TRBV19 to TRBJ2-1; 10 bases are shared with TRBD2. CDR1 is LNHDA and CDR2 is SQIVND in the germline V gene (reference sequence). Germline trimming cut 3 bases from V and 5 bases from J; bases unmatched to any gene: 10. The CDR3 is 17 residues long. CDR3 region: CASSMAGLARRDNEQFF. For the CDR3, the DNA is TGTGCCAGTAGTATGGCGGGACTAGCGAGAAGAGACAATGAGCAGTTCTTC.

The V and J genes are TRBV6-1 and TRBJ1-3; no definite D call. Trimming pared 0 bases from V and 2 bases from J, leaving 14 bases between. Per the germline V gene, CDR1 is MNHNS and CDR2 is SASEGT. The CDR3 loop spans 17 amino acids. The CDR3 protein is CASSEALGHLAGNTIYF. In nucleotides, the CDR3 is TGTGCCAGCAGTGAAGCCTTAGGGCACTTAGCTGGAAACACCATATATTTT.

This sequence joins TRBV9 and TRBJ2-7; no reliable D call. CDR1 is SGDLS, CDR2 YYNGEE, per germline. Trimming took off 1 base at V and 7 bases at J, with 15 bases between the two ends. The CDR3 extends over 14 amino acids. The CDR3 sequence is CASSVRLTPGEQYF. In DNA form, the CDR3 reads TGTGCCAGCAGCGTAAGATTGACACCTGGGGAGCAGTACTTC.

The chain has TRBV19 and TRBJ1-6; D uncertain. Trimming cost V 8 bases and J 7 bases, with 9 bases left between them. This CDR3 is 12 amino acids long. CDR1 and CDR2 from the germline V gene are LNHDA and SQIVND (reference sequence). The CDR3 region is CASSDPNSPLHF. CDR3 nucleotide sequence: TGTGCCAGTTCGGACCCAAATTCACCCCTCCACTTT.

This clone was seen a handful of times. The rearrangement joins TRBV6-1 to TRBJ1-1; possibly TRBD1 for D (5 bases). Trimming cost V 1 base and J 0 bases, with 18 bases left between them. The CDR3 has 18 amino acids. Germline CDR1 is MNHNS and CDR2 is SASEGT. DNA for the CDR3: TGTGCCAGCAGTGAAGGGTCGTCTAGGGGATTTATGAACACTGAAGCTTTCTTT. Protein product: CASSEGSSRGFMNTEAFF.

This clone showed up many times. The chain links TRBV2 to TRBJ2-5, with D possibly TRBD2 on 5 matching bases. The CDR3 extends over 13 amino acids. Looked up from germline, CDR1 is SNHLY and CDR2 is FYNNEI. V gave up 5 bases and J gave up 2 bases, with 9 bases separating them. DNA of the CDR3: TGTGCCAGCAGTAGGGAGCGACAAGAGACCCAGTACTTC. Translation gives CASSRERQETQYF.

This chain connects TRBV7-3 to TRBJ2-1; unclear D gene. The V gene lost 5 bases and the J gene lost 6 bases, with 17 bases spanning the gap. The CDR3 spans 15 residues. Germline CDR1 reads SGHTA; CDR2 reads FQGTGA. Here the CDR3 reads CASSETKDSVNEQFF. The CDR3 coding sequence is TGTGCCAGCAGCGAAACCAAGGATTCCGTCAATGAGCAGTTCTTC.

The rearrangement uses TRBV2 and TRBJ2-5, with D hard to call. Trimming left V 7 bases short and J 4 bases short, with 10 bases between. CDR1 and CDR2 from the germline V gene are SNHLY and FYNNEI. This CDR3 is built from 12 residues. The CDR3 coding sequence is TGTGCCAGCAAAAGGATTACAGAGACCCAGTACTTC. Translated, it gives CASKRITETQYF.

The chain uses TRBV14 and TRBJ1-1; no definite D call. The germline V and J ends were trimmed by 4 bases and 1 base, with 7 bases remaining between them. The CDR3 totals 13 residues. The germline V gene encodes CDR1 SGHDN and CDR2 FVKESK. The CDR3 protein is CASSPNWNTEAFF. CDR3 DNA: TGTGCCAGCAGCCCGAACTGGAACACTGAAGCTTTCTTT.

The V gene is TRBV18, the J gene TRBJ1-1, with TRBD1 as a possible D gene (6 bases). Trimming pared 3 bases from V and 1 base from J, leaving 12 bases between. Germline V CDR1 and CDR2: KGHSH, LQKENI. The CDR3 has 15 residues. This CDR3 reads CASSPTTGPNTEAFF. The CDR3 DNA follows: TGTGCCAGCTCACCTACGACAGGCCCGAACACTGAAGCTTTCTTT.

The chain employs TRBV4-2 and TRBJ2-3; TRBD2 matches at 11 bases. The J segment lost 4 bases and the V segment lost 4 bases, leaving 4 bases of the junction unmatched. CDR1 is LGHNA and CDR2 is YNFKEQ in the germline V gene. The length of the CDR3 is 15 residues. In DNA form, the CDR3 reads TGTGCCAGCAGCCCGGGACTAGCGGTCTCAGATACGCAGTATTTT. Amino acids: CASSPGLAVSDTQYF.

The genes are TRBV5-1 and TRBJ2-1; no clear D gene. The germline V gene encodes CDR1 SGHRS and CDR2 YFSETQ. This CDR3 has 15 amino acids. The ends were cut back, 0 bases at V and 0 bases at J, with 7 bases in the middle. The CDR3 DNA reads TGCGCCAGCAGCTTGGCGCTAAACTCCTACAATGAGCAGTTCTTC. Encoded protein: CASSLALNSYNEQFF.

The chain joins TRBV19 to TRBJ2-1; 10 nucleotides align to TRBD1. The CDR3 has 15 amino acids. The germline gives CDR1 LNHDA, CDR2 SQIVND (reference sequence). The V segment lost 3 bases and the J segment 9 bases; nucleotides outside the gene matches: 8. DNA for the CDR3: TGTGCCAGTAGTATGGTTGAGACAGGGGGCTCTGAGCAGTTCTTC. Translation gives CASSMVETGGSEQFF.

This clone was counted once. The V call is TRBV6-5, the J call TRBJ1-2, with a possible D match to TRBD1 (6 bases). V lost 5 bases and J lost 8, with 15 bases in between. The CDR3 extends over 13 amino acids. CDR1 MNHEY and CDR2 SVGAGI come from the germline V gene. The CDR3 DNA reads as TGTGCCAGCAGTCGGCGTGGGGGGCAGGGCTACACCTTC. Translated, it gives CASSRRGGQGYTF.

This clone was seen a few times. The rearrangement joins TRBV7-9 to TRBJ2-2; possible D gene TRBD1, 6 bases. The ends were cut back, 2 bases at V and 6 bases at J, with 10 bases in the middle. CDR1 and CDR2 from the germline V gene are SEHNR and FQNEAQ (reference sequence). The CDR3 consists of 14 residues. CDR3 in amino acids: CASSLLGGPGELFF. Here the CDR3 DNA reads TGTGCCAGCAGCTTATTAGGGGGACCCGGGGAGCTGTTTTTT.

The J gene is TRBJ2-7, the V gene TRBV7-2, with 7 bases that match TRBD1. Germline lookup yields CDR1 SGHTA and CDR2 FQGNSA. V shed 4 bases and J 2 bases; nucleotides not matched to a gene: 5. The CDR3 is 14 amino acids. The CDR3 here is CASSSRQGPYEQYF. The DNA for the CDR3 is TGTGCCAGCAGCTCAAGACAGGGTCCCTACGAGCAGTACTTC.

This clone came up a few times. The V gene is TRBV3-1 (or the pseudogene TRBV3-2), the J gene TRBJ2-3; D gene ambiguous. Germline CDR1 reads LGHDT; CDR2 reads YNNKEL (reference sequence). Trimming removed 3 bases at V and 6 bases at J, with 7 bases between. The CDR3 runs to 12 residues. The CDR3 DNA follows: TGTGCCAGCAGCCAGGTCGCGGATACGCAGTATTTT. Its translation: CASSQVADTQYF.

The chain combines TRBV5-1 with TRBJ2-1, with D possibly being TRBD1 (6 bases). Germline V gene lookup returns CDR1 SGHRS and CDR2 YFSETQ. V was cut by 0 bases and J by 5 bases, with 6 bases left in between. The CDR3 has 13 amino acids. CDR3 coding DNA: TGCGCCAGCAGCTTGGAGGGGGACAATGAGCAGTTCTTC. It codes for CASSLEGDNEQFF.

The J gene is TRBJ1-1, the V gene TRBV5-4, with no clear D. The V end was cut by 0 bases, the J end by 5 bases, with 8 bases between. The CDR3 runs to 13 residues. Germline V gene sequence: CDR1 SGHNT, CDR2 YYREEE (reference sequence). CDR3 sequence reads: CASSLDSATEAFF. The DNA of the CDR3 is TGTGCCAGCAGCTTGGACTCAGCAACTGAAGCTTTCTTT.

V and J are TRBV28 and TRBJ1-2; D gene ambiguous. The CDR3 has 15 amino acids. CDR1 MDHEN and CDR2 SYDVKM come from the germline V gene. Trimming took off 5 bases at V and 0 bases at J, with 13 bases between the two ends. In DNA form, the CDR3 reads TGTGCCAGCAGTGATGTGCCAGTACCTAACTATGGCTACACCTTC. The encoded protein is CASSDVPVPNYGYTF.